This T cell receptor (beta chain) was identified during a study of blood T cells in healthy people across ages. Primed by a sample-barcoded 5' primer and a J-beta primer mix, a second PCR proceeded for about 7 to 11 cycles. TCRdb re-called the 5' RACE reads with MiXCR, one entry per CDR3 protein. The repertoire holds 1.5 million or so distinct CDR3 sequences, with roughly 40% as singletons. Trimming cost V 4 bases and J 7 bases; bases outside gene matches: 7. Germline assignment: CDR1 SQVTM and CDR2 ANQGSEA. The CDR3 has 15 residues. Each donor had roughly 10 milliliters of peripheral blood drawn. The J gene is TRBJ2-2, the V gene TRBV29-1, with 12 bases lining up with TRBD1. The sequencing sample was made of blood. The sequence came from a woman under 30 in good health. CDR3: CSVGDRGLLGGELFF. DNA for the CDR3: TGCAGCGTTGGGGACAGGGGGCTATTGGGCGGGGAGCTGTTTTTT.